A selection of T cell receptor beta chains follows, all from one sample in a study of PD-1 blockade in classical Hodgkin lymphoma. Using immunoSEQ multiplex PCR, the repertoire was profiled, and TCRdb retains in-frame clones only, with some absent. The table includes under 70,000 clones, approximately 88% detected once. This specimen consisted of peripheral blood mononuclear cells (PBMCs), obtained at baseline. All receptors derive from a human donor with classical Hodgkin lymphoma. The CDR3 runs from the conserved cysteine through the conserved F or W. The D gene is left open where the match is weak. Size is omitted from some rows. Given values are once, few, many or a class for expanded clones.

CDR3 DNA: TGTGCCATCAGTGAGTCCAGGACAGATAATGAAAAACTGTTTTTT
CDR3 protein: CAISESRTDNEKLFF
V gene: TRBV10-3
J gene: TRBJ1-4
D gene: NA
clone size: NA

CDR3 DNA: TGTGCCAGCAGTTTTTATTCCATGAACACCGGGGAGCTGTTTTTT
CDR3 protein: CASSFYSMNTGELFF
V gene: TRBV28
J gene: TRBJ2-2
D gene: NA
clone size: NA

CDR3 DNA: TGCGCCAGCAGCCAAGATTCGGGCGGAGGAACCTATGGCTACACCTTC
CDR3 protein: CASSQDSGGGTYGYTF
V gene: TRBV4-1
J gene: TRBJ1-2
D gene: NA
clone size: few

CDR3 DNA: TGTGCCAGTAGTATCTCCGAGGGGGGGCGCGAGCAGTACTTC
CDR3 protein: CASSISEGGREQYF
V gene: TRBV19
J gene: TRBJ2-7
D gene: NA
clone size: NA

CDR3 DNA: TGTGCCAGCAGCGCACCTCAGGACAGCCCGACCTACGAGCAGTACTTC
CDR3 protein: CASSAPQDSPTYEQYF
V gene: TRBV9
J gene: TRBJ2-7
D gene: NA
clone size: NA

CDR3 DNA: TGTGCCAGTAGCCAAGGACGGGAGAACACTGAAGCTTTCTTT
CDR3 protein: CASSQGRENTEAFF
V gene: TRBV19
J gene: TRBJ1-1
D gene: NA
clone size: NA

CDR3 DNA: TGTGCCACCAGCGTACGACGGGCGAACGAGCAGTACTTC
CDR3 protein: CATSVRRANEQYF
V gene: TRBV15
J gene: TRBJ2-7
D gene: NA
clone size: NA

CDR3 DNA: TGTGCCAGCAGCTTAACGCACCTTAATGAAAAACTGTTTTTT
CDR3 protein: CASSLTHLNEKLFF
V gene: TRBV7-9
J gene: TRBJ1-4
D gene: NA
clone size: once

CDR3 DNA: TGTGCCTGGACTGGGACAGGGTCTAACTATGGCTACACCTTC
CDR3 protein: CAWTGTGSNYGYTF
V gene: TRBV30
J gene: TRBJ1-2
D gene: TRBD1
clone size: NA

CDR3 DNA: TGTGCCAGCAGCTCATGGTCGGGACAGATTAACAGTGACACCTTC
CDR3 protein: CASSSWSGQINSDTF
V gene: TRBV7-2
J gene: TRBJ1-2
D gene: TRBD1
clone size: NA

CDR3 DNA: TGTGCCAGCAGTGCGGACAGTGACCGGCACCACACCTTC
CDR3 protein: CASSADSDRHHTF
V gene: TRBV25-1
J gene: TRBJ1-2
D gene: NA
clone size: NA

CDR3 DNA: TGTGCTAGTGGTTTGTCAGGGGGTATGACTGAAGCTTTCTTT
CDR3 protein: CASGLSGGMTEAFF
V gene: TRBV12-5
J gene: TRBJ1-1
D gene: TRBD1
clone size: NA

CDR3 DNA: TGTGCCAGCAGTTACTCCAGGGTCAACGAAAAACTGTTTTTT
CDR3 protein: CASSYSRVNEKLFF
V gene: TRBV6-5
J gene: TRBJ1-4
D gene: NA
clone size: few

CDR3 DNA: TGTGCCTGGGCCTACGGCCCGGATCAGCCCCAGCATTTT
CDR3 protein: CAWAYGPDQPQHF
V gene: TRBV30
J gene: TRBJ1-5
D gene: NA
clone size: NA

CDR3 DNA: TGTGCCAGTAGTACGGCCTCAGGACAGGGACCAAATCAGCCCCAGCATTTT
CDR3 protein: CASSTASGQGPNQPQHF
V gene: TRBV19
J gene: TRBJ1-5
D gene: TRBD1
clone size: NA

CDR3 DNA: TGTGCCAGCAGTTACAGGGGAGGGACTGAAGCTTTCTTT
CDR3 protein: CASSYRGGTEAFF
V gene: TRBV27
J gene: TRBJ1-1
D gene: TRBD1
clone size: NA

CDR3 DNA: TGTGCCAGCAGCTTAGGCAGGGCCAGGGGGCTAGGAAACACTGAAGCTTTCTTT
CDR3 protein: CASSLGRARGLGNTEAFF
V gene: TRBV11-2
J gene: TRBJ1-1
D gene: TRBD1
clone size: NA

CDR3 DNA: TGTGCCAGCAGCCAAGATGTCTCGGCAAATGAAAAACTGTTTTTT
CDR3 protein: CASSQDVSANEKLFF
V gene: TRBV14
J gene: TRBJ1-4
D gene: NA
clone size: once

CDR3 DNA: TGTGCCAGCAGCTTAGCGCGTACCTACGAGCAGTACTTC
CDR3 protein: CASSLARTYEQYF
V gene: TRBV7-9
J gene: TRBJ2-7
D gene: NA
clone size: NA

CDR3 DNA: TGTGCCATCAGTGGGACAGGGGGGGGTCAGCCCCAGCATTTT
CDR3 protein: CAISGTGGGQPQHF
V gene: TRBV10-3
J gene: TRBJ1-5
D gene: TRBD1
clone size: NA

CDR3 DNA: TGTGCCTGGAGTGAACTTAATGAAAAACTGTTTTTT
CDR3 protein: CAWSELNEKLFF
V gene: TRBV30
J gene: TRBJ1-4
D gene: NA
clone size: NA

CDR3 DNA: TGTGCCAGCAGCTTAACCGGGTACGAGCAGTACTTC
CDR3 protein: CASSLTGYEQYF
V gene: TRBV7-9
J gene: TRBJ2-7
D gene: NA
clone size: once

CDR3 DNA: TGTGCCAGTAGTATTGCAGGGGCCAAAAACATTCAGTACTTC
CDR3 protein: CASSIAGAKNIQYF
V gene: TRBV19
J gene: TRBJ2-4
D gene: NA
clone size: once

CDR3 DNA: TGTGCCTGGAGTGCCGACCCCGTGAACACTGAAGCTTTCTTT
CDR3 protein: CAWSADPVNTEAFF
V gene: TRBV30
J gene: TRBJ1-1
D gene: NA
clone size: NA

CDR3 DNA: TGTGCCAGCAGCTTAGACACAGATACGCAGTATTTT
CDR3 protein: CASSLDTDTQYF
V gene: TRBV7-9
J gene: TRBJ2-3
D gene: NA
clone size: NA

CDR3 DNA: TGTGCCAGCAGTCCGGGACAGCGTAGCAATCAGCCCCAGCATTTT
CDR3 protein: CASSPGQRSNQPQHF
V gene: TRBV5-8
J gene: TRBJ1-5
D gene: TRBD1
clone size: NA

CDR3 DNA: TGTGCCAGCAGCCACACAGGGTCCGATGGCTACACCTTC
CDR3 protein: CASSHTGSDGYTF
V gene: TRBV11-2
J gene: TRBJ1-2
D gene: NA
clone size: once

CDR3 DNA: TGTGCCAGTAGTCCTCCCCGGGAAGGACTAAGCACAGATACGCAGTATTTT
CDR3 protein: CASSPPREGLSTDTQYF
V gene: TRBV19
J gene: TRBJ2-3
D gene: NA
clone size: NA

CDR3 DNA: TGCGCCAGCAGCCACGGACAGGCAACCTACGAGCAGTACTTC
CDR3 protein: CASSHGQATYEQYF
V gene: TRBV5-1
J gene: TRBJ2-7
D gene: TRBD1
clone size: NA

CDR3 DNA: TGTGCCAGCAGGGAGGGGTTCGAAGAGACCCAGTACTTC
CDR3 protein: CASREGFEETQYF
V gene: TRBV27
J gene: TRBJ2-5
D gene: NA
clone size: NA

CDR3 DNA: TGTGCCAGCAGTTTGGGGACATTAGGGGGCTACACCTTC
CDR3 protein: CASSLGTLGGYTF
V gene: TRBV28
J gene: TRBJ1-2
D gene: NA
clone size: NA

CDR3 DNA: TGTGCCAGCAGACCACGGACAGCTACAAATGAAAAACTGTTTTTT
CDR3 protein: CASRPRTATNEKLFF
V gene: TRBV4-2
J gene: TRBJ1-4
D gene: NA
clone size: NA

CDR3 DNA: TGTGCCAGCAGCTTACCCTCTGTGGCCCACACTGAAGCTTTCTTT
CDR3 protein: CASSLPSVAHTEAFF
V gene: TRBV4-2
J gene: TRBJ1-1
D gene: NA
clone size: NA